These T cell receptor beta chains were read from a single sample in a study of blood T cells in healthy people across ages. TCRdb re-analysed the 5' RACE reads in MiXCR, keeping a single row per CDR3 protein. The data show roughly 700,000 distinct CDR3 sequences, just under 25% seen once. This same sample was also taken into another study, of T cells of mothers and their children.

The sequencing input was blood. These receptors came from a boy between 10 and 17 years old in good health. The conserved cysteine and the conserved F or W are not part of the CDR3 here.

TRBV6-1,TRBJ1-2,ASSSMGQGGGYT
TRBV20-1,TRBJ2-7,SARDRFRASGRALGEQY
TRBV5-1,TRBJ1-5,ASSELGGLDQPQH
TRBV14,TRBJ1-1,ASSQEIPQGGEDTEAF
TRBV20-1,TRBJ2-1,SARRADYNEQF
TRBV10-3,TRBJ2-2,AISPEDGGTGELF
TRBV24-1,TRBJ1-4,ATSDLRTGEKLF
TRBV20-1,TRBJ2-7,SAFSGRANEQY
TRBV6-1,TRBJ2-1,ASSELVGEQF
TRBV4-3,TRBJ2-7,ASSQDKSPRRGPQY
TRBV13,TRBJ1-2,ASSLGARNYGYT
TRBV29-1,TRBJ2-3,SVVGGSFTDTQY
TRBV28,TRBJ2-1,ASLTGGGKDNEQF
TRBV6-6,TRBJ1-3,ASSSEAGNTIY
TRBV20-1,-,SASGYSYEQY
TRBV6-2/TRBV6-3,-,ASITGGGHPTYEQY
TRBV4-3,TRBJ2-7,ASSQDRRGSGAYEQY
TRBV4-2,TRBJ2-1,ASSQGKAYNEQF
TRBV29-1,TRBJ2-5,SVDGNDKETQY
TRBV15,-,ATSRGTGYNEQF
TRBV12-3/TRBV12-4,TRBJ2-7,ASSLGVDNYEQY
TRBV7-9,TRBJ2-3,ASSLGGIALDTQY
TRBV29-1,TRBJ1-2,SVAGGALYGYT
TRBV20-1,TRBJ2-6,SARGDFGSGANVLT
TRBV2,TRBJ2-5,ASSGTSGYQETQY
TRBV9,TRBJ2-5,ASSVGGNSETQY
TRBV29-1,TRBJ2-3,SVGAGVPPDTQY
TRBV12-3/TRBV12-4,TRBJ2-1,ASSFNVREGPSNEQF
TRBV5-1,TRBJ2-3,ASSFSIPTDTQY
TRBV5-6,TRBJ1-4,ASSLSATGPEKLF
TRBV20-1,TRBJ2-7,SAQRGGLDEQY
TRBV7-2,TRBJ2-3,ASIDYRRGTDTQY
TRBV12-3/TRBV12-4,TRBJ2-5,ASSSTGDETQY
TRBV7-9,-,ASSLGEGMGQF
TRBV29-1,TRBJ1-1,SVEGGQSMNTEAF
TRBV18,TRBJ2-1,ASSPEGSMVRQF
TRBV28,TRBJ2-5,ASSLVSRGWEETQC
TRBV5-1,TRBJ2-7,ASSFGGTRNYEQY
TRBV4-1,TRBJ1-1,ASSQEPGQLNTEAF
TRBV12-3/TRBV12-4,TRBJ1-2,ASSPGILYGYT
TRBV7-2,TRBJ2-1,ASSPSGGAFYNEQF
TRBV5-1,TRBJ2-4,ASSLRLAGEGDIQY
TRBV7-3,TRBJ1-1,ASSDGGSTEAF